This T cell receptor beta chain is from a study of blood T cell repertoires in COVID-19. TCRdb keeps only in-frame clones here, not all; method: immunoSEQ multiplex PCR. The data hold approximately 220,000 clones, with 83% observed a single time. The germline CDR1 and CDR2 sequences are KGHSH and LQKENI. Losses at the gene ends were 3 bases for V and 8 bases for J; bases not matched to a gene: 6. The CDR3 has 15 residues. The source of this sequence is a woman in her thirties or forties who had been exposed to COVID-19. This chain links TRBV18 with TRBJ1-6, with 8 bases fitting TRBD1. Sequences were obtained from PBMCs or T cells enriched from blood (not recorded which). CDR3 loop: CASSPGNRGDSPLHF. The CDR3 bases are TGTGCCAGCTCACCGGGGAACAGGGGGGATTCACCCCTCCACTTT.